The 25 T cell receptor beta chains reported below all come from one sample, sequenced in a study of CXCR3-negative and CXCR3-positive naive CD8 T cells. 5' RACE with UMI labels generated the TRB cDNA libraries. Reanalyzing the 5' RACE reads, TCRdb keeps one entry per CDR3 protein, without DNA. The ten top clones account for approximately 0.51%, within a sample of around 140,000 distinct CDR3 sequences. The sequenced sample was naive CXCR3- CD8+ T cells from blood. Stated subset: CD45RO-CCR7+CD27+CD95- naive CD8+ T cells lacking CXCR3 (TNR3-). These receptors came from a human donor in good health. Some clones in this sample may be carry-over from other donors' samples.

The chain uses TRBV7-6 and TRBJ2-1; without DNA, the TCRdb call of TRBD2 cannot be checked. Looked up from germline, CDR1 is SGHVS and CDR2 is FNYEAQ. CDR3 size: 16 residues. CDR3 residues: CASSPAGTPLGNEQFF.

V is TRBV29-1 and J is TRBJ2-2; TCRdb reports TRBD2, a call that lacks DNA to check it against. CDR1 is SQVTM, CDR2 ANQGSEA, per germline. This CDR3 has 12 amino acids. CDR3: CSVLRAAGELFF.

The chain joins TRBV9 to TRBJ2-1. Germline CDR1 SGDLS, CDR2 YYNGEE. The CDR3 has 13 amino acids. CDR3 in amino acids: CASRAHDYNEQFF.

This chain's CDR3 is CASSRVGALTDTQYF. The gene calls are TRBV14 and TRBJ2-3; lacking DNA, the TRBD2 call made by TCRdb goes unchecked. The CDR3 covers 15 residues. CDR1 SGHDN and CDR2 FVKESK come from the germline V gene.

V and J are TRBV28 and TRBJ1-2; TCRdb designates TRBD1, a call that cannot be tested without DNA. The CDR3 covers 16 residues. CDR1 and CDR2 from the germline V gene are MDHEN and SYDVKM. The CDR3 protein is CASSSLGASLNYGYTF.

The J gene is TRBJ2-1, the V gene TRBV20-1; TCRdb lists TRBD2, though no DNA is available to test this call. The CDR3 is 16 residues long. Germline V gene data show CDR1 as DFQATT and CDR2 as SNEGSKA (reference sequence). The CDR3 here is CSASLTRLAGVHEQFF.

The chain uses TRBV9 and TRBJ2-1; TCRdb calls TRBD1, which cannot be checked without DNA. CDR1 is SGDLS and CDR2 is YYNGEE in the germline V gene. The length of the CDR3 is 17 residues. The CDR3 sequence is CASSPRTRDRGYNEQFF.

Here the CDR3 reads CASSYSTLASVELFF. The rearrangement joins TRBV6-5 to TRBJ2-2. Germline loops: CDR1 MNHEY, CDR2 SVGAGI. The CDR3 totals 15 residues.

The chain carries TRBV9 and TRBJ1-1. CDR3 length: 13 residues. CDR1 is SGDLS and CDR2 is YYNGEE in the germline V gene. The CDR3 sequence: CASSEELNTEAFF.

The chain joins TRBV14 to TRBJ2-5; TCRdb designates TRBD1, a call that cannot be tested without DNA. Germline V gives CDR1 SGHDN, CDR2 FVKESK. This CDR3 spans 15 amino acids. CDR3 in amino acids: CASSQNRGTGQTQYF.

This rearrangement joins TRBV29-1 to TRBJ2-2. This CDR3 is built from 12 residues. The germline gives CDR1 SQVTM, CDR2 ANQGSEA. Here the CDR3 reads CSAATDTGELFF.

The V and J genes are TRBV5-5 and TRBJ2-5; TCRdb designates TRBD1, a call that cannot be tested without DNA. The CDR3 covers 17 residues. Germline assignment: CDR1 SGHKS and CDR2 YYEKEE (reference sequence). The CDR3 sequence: CASSPEAGYGDQETQYF.

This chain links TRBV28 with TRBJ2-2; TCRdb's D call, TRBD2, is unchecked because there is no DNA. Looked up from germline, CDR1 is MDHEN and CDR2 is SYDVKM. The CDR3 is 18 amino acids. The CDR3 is CASSWGTSGTVVTGELFF. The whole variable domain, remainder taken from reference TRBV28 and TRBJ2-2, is DVKVTQSSRYLVKRTGEKVFLECVQDMDHENMFWYRQDPGLGLRLIYFSYDVKMKEKGDIPEGYSVSREKKERFSLILESASTNQTSMYLCASSWGTSGTVVTGELFFGEGSRLTVL.

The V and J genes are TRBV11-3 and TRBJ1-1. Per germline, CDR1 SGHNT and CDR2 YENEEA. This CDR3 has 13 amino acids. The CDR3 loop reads CASSLNRLGGAFF.

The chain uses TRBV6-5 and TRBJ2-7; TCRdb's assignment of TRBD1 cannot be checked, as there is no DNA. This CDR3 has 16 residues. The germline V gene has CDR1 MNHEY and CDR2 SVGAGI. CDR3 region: CASSPGTGSTSYEQYF.

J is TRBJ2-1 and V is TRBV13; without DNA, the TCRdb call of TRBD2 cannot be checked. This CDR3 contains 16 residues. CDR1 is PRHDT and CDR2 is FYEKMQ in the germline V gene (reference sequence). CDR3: CASSHRGGPSYNEQFF.

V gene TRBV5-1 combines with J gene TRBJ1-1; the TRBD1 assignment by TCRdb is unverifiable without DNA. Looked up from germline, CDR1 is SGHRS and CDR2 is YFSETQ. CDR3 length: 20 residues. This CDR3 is CASSLAQGGQGLTSNTEAFF.

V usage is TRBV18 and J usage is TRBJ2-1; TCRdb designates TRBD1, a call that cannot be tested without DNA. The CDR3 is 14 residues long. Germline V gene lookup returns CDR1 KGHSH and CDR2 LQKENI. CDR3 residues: CASSGTGINNEQLF.

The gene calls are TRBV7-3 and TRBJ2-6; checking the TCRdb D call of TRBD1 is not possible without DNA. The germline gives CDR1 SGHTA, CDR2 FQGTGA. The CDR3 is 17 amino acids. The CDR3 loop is CASRSTDRPSGANVLTF. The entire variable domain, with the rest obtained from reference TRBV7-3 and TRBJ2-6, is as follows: GAGVSQTPSNKVTEKGKYVELRCDPISGHTALYWYRQSLGQGPEFLIYFQGTGAADDSGLPNDRFFAVRPEGSVSTLKIQRTERGDSAVYLCASRSTDRPSGANVLTFGAGSRLTVL.

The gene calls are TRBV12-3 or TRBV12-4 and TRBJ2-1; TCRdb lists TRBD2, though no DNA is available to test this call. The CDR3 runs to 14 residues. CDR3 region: CASSYAHPQNEQFF.

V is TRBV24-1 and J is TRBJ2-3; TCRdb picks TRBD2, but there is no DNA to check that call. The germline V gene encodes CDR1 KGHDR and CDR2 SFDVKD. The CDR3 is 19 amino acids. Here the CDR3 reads CATSDLRTSGGSPTDTQYF.

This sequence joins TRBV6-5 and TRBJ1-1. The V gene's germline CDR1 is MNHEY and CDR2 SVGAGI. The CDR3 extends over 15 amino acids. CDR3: CASSSWREEYTEAFF.

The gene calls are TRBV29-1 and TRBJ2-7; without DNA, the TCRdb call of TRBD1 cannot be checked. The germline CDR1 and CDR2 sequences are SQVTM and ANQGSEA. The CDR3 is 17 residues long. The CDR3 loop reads CSVEDGTGVSMAYEQYF.

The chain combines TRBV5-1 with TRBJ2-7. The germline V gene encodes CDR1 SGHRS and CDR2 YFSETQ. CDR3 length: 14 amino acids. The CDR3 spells CASSVGQSYYEQYF.

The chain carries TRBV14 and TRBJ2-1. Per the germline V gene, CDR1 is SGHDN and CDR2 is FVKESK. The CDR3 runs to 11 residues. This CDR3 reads CASSRTNEQFF.